A single sample gave rise to the 27 T cell receptor beta chains below, sequenced in a study of T cell repertoires in cytomegalovirus infection. TCRdb re-analysed the reads in MiXCR, keeping a single row per CDR3 protein. This sample carries approximately 630,000 distinct CDR3 sequences, approximately 24% of them seen once, and the ten largest clones take less than 9.5%. Source material: CD8+ T cells from PBMCs. These receptors originate from a human donor in good health (CMV status not recorded). Some clones in this sample may be carry-over from other donors' samples.

This clonotype was observed many times. The V gene is TRBV7-6, the J gene TRBJ2-1, with TRBD2 identical over 10 bases. The CDR3 has 16 residues. The V and J ends lost 4 bases and 3 bases, in that order; junction bases with no gene match: 6. CDR1 is SGHVS, CDR2 FNYEAQ, per germline. CDR3 protein: CASSSVAGGYYNEQFF. For the CDR3, the DNA is TGTGCCAGCAGCTCGGTAGCGGGGGGATACTACAATGAGCAGTTCTTC.

J is TRBJ1-5 and V is TRBV7-9, with 9 bases that match TRBD1. CDR1 SEHNR and CDR2 FQNEAQ come from the germline V gene (reference sequence). There are 17 residues in the CDR3. V was clipped by 4 bases and J by 1 base; unmatched bases: 8. CDR3 loop: CASSYADRGLSNQPQHF. CDR3 nucleotide sequence: TGTGCCAGCAGCTACGCGGACAGGGGTCTAAGCAATCAGCCCCAGCATTTT.

The genes are TRBV10-3 and TRBJ2-1; D is possibly TRBD1 (5 bases). The CDR3 runs 17 residues. CDR1 and CDR2 from the germline V gene are ENHRY and SYGVKD. With 0 bases removed from V and 0 bases from J, the gap between germline ends came to 12 bases. The CDR3 loop reads CAISESTDRSSYNEQFF. CDR3 bases: TGTGCCATCAGTGAGTCGACAGACAGAAGCTCCTACAATGAGCAGTTCTTC.

The V call is TRBV20-1, the J call TRBJ2-5; D tentatively fits TRBD1 or TRBD2 (5 bases each). V lost 4 bases to trimming and J lost 0 bases, with 21 bases between them. The CDR3 is made up of 17 amino acids. Germline V gene lookup returns CDR1 DFQATT and CDR2 SNEGSKA (reference sequence). Here the CDR3 reads CSAIQGDESLYQETQYF. DNA of the CDR3: TGCAGTGCTATTCAGGGAGACGAGAGTCTGTACCAAGAGACCCAGTACTTC.

Notes on this clonotype: A junction boundary mismatches the germline segment, possibly from a read error. The gene calls are TRBV7-3 and TRBJ2-2, with no clear D. Germline loops: CDR1 SGHTA, CDR2 FQGTGA. The CDR3 contains 12 residues. Here the CDR3 DNA reads TGTGCCGGCAGCCCGATGTCCGGGGAGCTGTTTTTT. Amino acids: CAGSPMSGELFF. Variable domain in full (rest from reference TRBV7-3 and TRBJ2-2): GAGVSQTPSNKVTEKGKYVELRCDPISGHTALYWYRQSLGQGPEFLIYFQGTGAADDSGLPNDRFFAVRPEGSVSTLKIQRTERGDSAVYLCAGSPMSGELFFGEGSRLTVL.

This clonotype was observed at least ten times. The chain employs TRBV7-2 and TRBJ2-3; D might be TRBD1 (5 bases). Trimming took off 1 base at V and 2 bases at J, with 13 bases between the two ends. This CDR3 region has 16 residues. CDR1 is SGHTA, CDR2 FQGNSA, per germline. DNA for the CDR3: TGTGCCAGCAGCTTAGAAGTAGGGGCCCTCACAGATACGCAGTATTTT. Translation: CASSLEVGALTDTQYF.

Notes on this clonotype: At one boundary the junction diverges from the germline segment, which might be a read error. The J gene is TRBJ2-6, the V gene TRBV7-6, with TRBD1 matching over 10 bases. This CDR3 comprises 18 residues. Per germline, CDR1 SGHVS and CDR2 FNYEAQ. As DNA, the CDR3 is TGTGCCAGCAGCTCCCCGGGACAGGGGACTCTGGGGGCCACCGTCCTGACTTTC. It encodes CASSSPGQGTLGATVLTF.

This clonotype was seen a few times. The chain recombines TRBV10-3 with TRBJ2-3, with unresolved D. Trimming removed 1 base from V and 0 bases from J, with 2 bases in between. Germline CDR1 is ENHRY and CDR2 is SYGVKD. CDR3 length: 13 residues. CDR3 in DNA: TGTGCCATCAGTGAGTATAGCACAGATACGCAGTATTTT. As protein: CAISEYSTDTQYF.

This clonotype was counted between two and nine times. The chain uses TRBV28 and TRBJ1-5, with a tentative D call TRBD1 (5 bases). This CDR3 is 15 amino acids long. Germline V lookup: CDR1 MDHEN, CDR2 SYDVKM. The V end lost 3 bases, the J end lost 3 bases, and 12 bases lay between the germline ends. CDR3 DNA: TGTGCCAGCAGTTTCCCCAAGGGGTCCAATCAGCCCCAGCATTTT. This translates into CASSFPKGSNQPQHF.

The rearrangement links TRBV5-1 to TRBJ1-1, with D perhaps matching TRBD1 (6 bases). The CDR3 is 14 amino acids. Per the germline V gene, CDR1 is SGHRS and CDR2 is YFSETQ. V was trimmed by 2 bases and J by 3 bases, leaving 11 bases between them. CDR3 loop: CASSFRQDHTEAFF. As DNA, the CDR3 is TGCGCCAGCAGCTTCAGACAGGACCACACTGAAGCTTTCTTT.

This clonotype was seen only a few times. The chain employs TRBV14 and TRBJ2-7, with D perhaps matching TRBD2 (5 bases). The CDR3 contains 14 residues. Trimming cost V 0 bases and J 7 bases, with 13 bases left between them. Germline V lookup: CDR1 SGHDN, CDR2 FVKESK. Written as DNA, the CDR3 is TGTGCCAGCAGCCAAGATCGCGGGTACGGGGAGCAGTACGTC. As protein: CASSQDRGYGEQYV.

This clonotype was seen a few times. The chain recombines TRBV29-1 with TRBJ2-2, with D possibly being TRBD1 (5 bases). Germline lookup yields CDR1 SQVTM and CDR2 ANQGSEA. V lost 2 bases and J 7 bases, leaving 11 bases between the germline ends. This CDR3 spans 13 amino acids. CDR3 residues: CSVEQGRFGELFF. CDR3 nucleotide sequence: TGCAGCGTTGAACAGGGAAGATTCGGGGAGCTGTTTTTT.

Notes on this clonotype: A read error may be the cause here, since a much bigger clone is one base away. The gene calls are TRBV7-3 and TRBJ1-1, with D possibly TRBD1 on 6 matching bases. CDR3 length: 15 residues. Germline CDR1 and CDR2: SGHTA and FQGTGA. The CDR3 is CASSLTGGLNTDAFF. CDR3 nucleotides: TGTGCCAGCAGCTTAACGGGGGGGCTGAACACTGATGCTTTCTTT.

The chain has TRBV7-9 and TRBJ2-2; TRBD1 agrees at 11 bases. CDR3 length: 16 amino acids. The germline V gene encodes CDR1 SEHNR and CDR2 FQNEAQ (reference sequence). The V gene end was trimmed by 4 bases and the J gene end by 5 bases; junction bases not matched to a gene: 6. The CDR3 sequence is CASSSRGTGGTGELFF. The DNA of the CDR3 is TGTGCCAGCAGCTCCCGAGGGACAGGGGGGACCGGGGAGCTGTTTTTT.

This chain joins TRBV27 and TRBJ1-6; D is uncertain. V lost 10 bases, J lost 8 bases, and 21 bases lay in between. Germline V gene data show CDR1 as MNHEY and CDR2 as SMNVEV (reference sequence). The CDR3 consists of 15 residues. DNA for the CDR3: TGTGCCACCTCGTCCAGGCTCGTTGGGGATTCACCCCTCCACTTT. The encoded protein is CATSSRLVGDSPLHF.

This clonotype was detected only a few times. The CDR3 reads CASSIEAADTQYF. The CDR3 region has the DNA TGTGCCAGCAGTATCGAGGCGGCGGACACGCAGTATTTT. This chain uses TRBV28 with TRBJ2-3; no reliable D call. V was cut by 5 bases and J by 9 bases, with 15 bases left in between. This CDR3 region has 13 residues. CDR1 and CDR2 (germline): MDHEN, SYDVKM.

This clonotype was found many times. V gene TRBV7-2 combines with J gene TRBJ1-1; tentative D call: TRBD1 (6 bases). The CDR3 sequence is 15 residues long. V was cut by 5 bases and J by 0 bases, with 13 bases left in between. The germline V gene has CDR1 SGHTA and CDR2 FQGNSA. This CDR3 reads CASSMGGGMNTEAFF. In DNA form, the CDR3 reads TGTGCCAGCAGCATGGGGGGGGGCATGAACACTGAAGCTTTCTTT.

This clonotype was counted a few times. The rearrangement links TRBV10-3 to TRBJ2-2; D ambiguous. Germline V gene sequence: CDR1 ENHRY, CDR2 SYGVKD. V shed 8 bases and J shed 8 bases, with 12 bases lying between them. The CDR3 runs 12 residues. The CDR3 sequence is CAISPSSGELFF. The CDR3 DNA reads as TGTGCCATCTCACCGTCCTCGGGGGAGCTGTTTTTT.

The table lists this clonotype with a few counts. The J gene is TRBJ1-2, the V gene TRBV11-3; D ambiguous. V lost 5 bases to trimming and J lost 3 bases, with 19 bases between them. The CDR3 contains 16 residues. Germline V gives CDR1 SGHNT, CDR2 YENEEA. The CDR3 DNA follows: TGTGCCAGCAGCGCAACCATTATTACTCCCGACTATGGCTACACCTTC. Translating gives CASSATIITPDYGYTF.

The chain links TRBV4-1 to TRBJ1-1, with D hard to call. CDR3 length equals 14 residues. The germline V gene has CDR1 MGHRA and CDR2 YSYEKL. The germline V and J ends were trimmed by 0 bases and 4 bases, with 9 bases remaining between them. The CDR3 protein is CASSQESWGTEAFF. Here the CDR3 DNA reads TGCGCCAGCAGCCAAGAATCGTGGGGCACTGAAGCTTTCTTT.

In its sample, this clonotype was seen a few times. The chain is built from TRBV20-1 and TRBJ1-5; D unclear. V lost 0 bases and J 0 bases, leaving 12 bases between the germline ends. The germline V gene has CDR1 DFQATT and CDR2 SNEGSKA (reference sequence). The CDR3 totals 16 residues. CDR3 sequence: CSARDGGLLSNQPQHF. CDR3 coding DNA: TGCAGTGCTAGAGATGGAGGGCTGCTTAGCAATCAGCCCCAGCATTTT.

The V call is TRBV6-2 or TRBV6-3, the J call TRBJ2-7; 11 bases match TRBD2. Losses at the gene ends were 7 bases for V and 3 bases for J; bases not matched to a gene: 8. The CDR3 contains 15 residues. The germline gives CDR1 MNHEY, CDR2 SVGEGT. The CDR3: CASNPTSGEFYEQYV. CDR3 in DNA: TGTGCCAGCAATCCGACTAGCGGGGAGTTCTACGAGCAGTACGTC.

This clonotype showed up many times. The chain joins TRBV28 to TRBJ1-5; D gene uncertain. Germline CDR1 is MDHEN and CDR2 is SYDVKM. The ends were cut back, 5 bases at V and 4 bases at J, with 9 bases in the middle. The CDR3 runs to 13 residues. The CDR3 DNA reads TGTGCCAGCAGTATAAGCTATAATCAGCCCCAGCATTTT. Translation gives CASSISYNQPQHF.

In regard to this clonotype: One end of the junction varies from germline; a read error may be responsible. This rearrangement joins TRBV20-1 to TRBJ2-1, with unresolved D. The germline gives CDR1 DFQATT, CDR2 SNEGSKA (reference sequence). This CDR3 is 15 amino acids long. The CDR3 bases are TGCAGTGCTAGAGGGGAAACGAGTTACCAAGAGCGTTCGATCTTC. Translated: CSARGETSYQERSIF.

This clonotype came up many times. The chain uses TRBV7-9 and TRBJ2-3; D remains ambiguous. CDR1 and CDR2 (germline): SEHNR, FQNEAQ (reference sequence). The length of the CDR3 is 14 residues. Trimming cost V 3 bases and J 6 bases, with 13 bases left between them. The CDR3: CASSFGRVVDTQYF. The CDR3 DNA is TGTGCCAGCAGCTTCGGACGTGTTGTGGATACGCAGTATTTT.

V usage is TRBV6-2 or TRBV6-3 and J usage is TRBJ2-7; D is undetermined. Trimming stripped 7 bases from V and 5 bases from J, with 9 bases between. Germline V lookup: CDR1 MNHEY, CDR2 SVGEGT. This CDR3 is built from 11 residues. The CDR3 nucleotides are TGTGCCAGCACCCTTGGGAACGAGCAGTACTTC. This encodes CASTLGNEQYF.

The gene calls are TRBV9 and TRBJ1-1; 8 nucleotides agree with TRBD1. The CDR3 totals 15 residues. V shed 4 bases, J shed 6 bases, and the junction held 11 bases outside the gene matches. From germline, CDR1 is SGDLS and CDR2 YYNGEE. CDR3 nucleotides: TGTGCCAGCAGCCCCCACAGGGGGGTGTTCTCTGAAGCTTTCTTT. It specifies CASSPHRGVFSEAFF. The whole variable domain, remainder taken from reference TRBV9 and TRBJ1-1, is DSGVTQTPKHLITATGQRVTLRCSPRSGDLSVYWYQQSLDQGLQFLIQYYNGEERAKGNILERFSAQQFPDLHSELNLSSLELGDSALYFCASSPHRGVFSEAFFGQGTRLTVV.